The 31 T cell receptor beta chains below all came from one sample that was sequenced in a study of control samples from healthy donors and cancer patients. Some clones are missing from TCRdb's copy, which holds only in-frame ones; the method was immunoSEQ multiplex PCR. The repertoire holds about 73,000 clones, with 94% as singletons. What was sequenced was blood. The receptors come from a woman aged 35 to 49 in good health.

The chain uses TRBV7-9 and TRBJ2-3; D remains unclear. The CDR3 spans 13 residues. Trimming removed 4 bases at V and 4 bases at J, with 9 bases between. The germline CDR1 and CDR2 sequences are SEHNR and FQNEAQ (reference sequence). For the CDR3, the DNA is TGTGCCAGCAGCTCATACACCGCAGATACGCAGTATTTT. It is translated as CASSSYTADTQYF.

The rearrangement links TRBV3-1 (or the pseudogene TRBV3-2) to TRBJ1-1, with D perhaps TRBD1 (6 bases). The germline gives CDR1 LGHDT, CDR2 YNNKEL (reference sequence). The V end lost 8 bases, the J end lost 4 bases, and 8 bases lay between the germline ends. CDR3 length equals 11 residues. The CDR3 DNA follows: TGTGCCAGCCGGGGGCCCACTGAAGCTTTCTTT. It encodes CASRGPTEAFF.

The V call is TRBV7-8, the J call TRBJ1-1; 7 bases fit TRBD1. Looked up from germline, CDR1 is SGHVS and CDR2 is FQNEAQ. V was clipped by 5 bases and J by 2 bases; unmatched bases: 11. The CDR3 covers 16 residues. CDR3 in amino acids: CASSGRQGQPNTEAFF. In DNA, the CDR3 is TGTGCCAGCAGCGGTCGTCAGGGACAGCCTAACACTGAAGCTTTCTTT.

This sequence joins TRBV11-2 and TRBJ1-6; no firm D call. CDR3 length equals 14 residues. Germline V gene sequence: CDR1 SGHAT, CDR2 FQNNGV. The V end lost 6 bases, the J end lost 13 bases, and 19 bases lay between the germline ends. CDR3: CASSHARIQSPLHF. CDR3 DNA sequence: TGTGCCAGCAGTCATGCGCGCATCCAAAGTCCCCTCCACTTT.

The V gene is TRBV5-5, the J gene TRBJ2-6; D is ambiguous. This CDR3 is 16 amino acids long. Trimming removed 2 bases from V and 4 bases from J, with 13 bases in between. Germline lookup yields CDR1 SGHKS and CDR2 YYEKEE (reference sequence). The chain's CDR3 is CASSLSPGAGANVLTF. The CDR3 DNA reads TGTGCCAGCAGCTTAAGTCCCGGAGCCGGGGCCAACGTCCTGACTTTC.

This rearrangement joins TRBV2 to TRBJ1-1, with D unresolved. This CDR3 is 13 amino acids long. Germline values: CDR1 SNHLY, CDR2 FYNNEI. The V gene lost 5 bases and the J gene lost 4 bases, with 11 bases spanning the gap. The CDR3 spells CASSPGRRTEAFF. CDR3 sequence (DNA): TGTGCCAGCAGTCCCGGACGGCGCACTGAAGCTTTCTTT.

The CDR3 DNA reads TGTGCCATCGGGGGGACAACCATTTCCTACAATGAGCAGTTCTTC. It translates to CAIGGTTISYNEQFF. The chain employs TRBV10-3 and TRBJ2-1; D possibly uses TRBD1 or TRBD2 (6 bases each). V lost 8 bases, J lost 1 base, and 15 bases lay in between. The CDR3 is 15 residues long. The V gene's germline CDR1 is ENHRY and CDR2 SYGVKD.

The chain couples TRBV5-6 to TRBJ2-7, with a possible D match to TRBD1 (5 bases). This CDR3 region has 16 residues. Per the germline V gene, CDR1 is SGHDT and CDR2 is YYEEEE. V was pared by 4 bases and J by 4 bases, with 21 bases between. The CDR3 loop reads CASSTPMAGSYYEQYF. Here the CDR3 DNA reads TGTGCCAGCAGCACCCCCATGGCAGGGTCTTATTACGAGCAGTACTTC.

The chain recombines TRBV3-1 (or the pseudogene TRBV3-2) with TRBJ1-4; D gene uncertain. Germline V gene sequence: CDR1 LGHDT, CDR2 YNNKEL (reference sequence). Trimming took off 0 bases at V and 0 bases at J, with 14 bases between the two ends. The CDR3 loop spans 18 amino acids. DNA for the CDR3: TGTGCCAGCAGCCAAGAGTGGCCAGTAGGTGCAACTAATGAAAAACTGTTTTTT. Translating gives CASSQEWPVGATNEKLFF.

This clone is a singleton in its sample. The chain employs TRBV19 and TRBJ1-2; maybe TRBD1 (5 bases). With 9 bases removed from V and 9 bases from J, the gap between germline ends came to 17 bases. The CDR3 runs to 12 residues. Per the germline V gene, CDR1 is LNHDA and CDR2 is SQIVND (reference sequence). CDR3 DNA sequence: TGTGCCAGCACGGACAAGGGGCTTAGCTACACCTTC. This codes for CASTDKGLSYTF.

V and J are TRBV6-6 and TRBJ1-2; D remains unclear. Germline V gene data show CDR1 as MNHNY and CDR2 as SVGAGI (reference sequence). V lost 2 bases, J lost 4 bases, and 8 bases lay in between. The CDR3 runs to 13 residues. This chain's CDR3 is CASSYPDGYGYTF. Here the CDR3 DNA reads TGTGCCAGCAGTTACCCTGACGGCTATGGCTACACCTTC.

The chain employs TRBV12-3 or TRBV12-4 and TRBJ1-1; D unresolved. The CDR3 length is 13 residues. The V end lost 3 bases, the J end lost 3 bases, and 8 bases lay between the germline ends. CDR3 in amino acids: CASSFPGYTEAFF. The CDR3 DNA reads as TGTGCCAGCAGTTTCCCGGGTTACACTGAAGCTTTCTTT.

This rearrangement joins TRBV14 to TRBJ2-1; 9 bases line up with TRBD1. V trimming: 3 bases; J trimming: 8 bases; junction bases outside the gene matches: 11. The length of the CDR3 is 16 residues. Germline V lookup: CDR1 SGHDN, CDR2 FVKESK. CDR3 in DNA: TGTGCCAGCAGCCAGAATCTGGGACAGGGAGGCGATGAGCAGTTCTTC. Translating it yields CASSQNLGQGGDEQFF.

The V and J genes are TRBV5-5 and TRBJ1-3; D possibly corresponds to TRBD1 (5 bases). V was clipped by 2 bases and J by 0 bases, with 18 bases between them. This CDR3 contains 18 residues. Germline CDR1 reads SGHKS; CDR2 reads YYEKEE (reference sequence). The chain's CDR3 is CASSLIPLYRYSGNTIYF. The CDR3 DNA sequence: TGTGCCAGCAGCTTAATCCCCCTTTACAGGTACTCTGGAAACACCATATATTTT.

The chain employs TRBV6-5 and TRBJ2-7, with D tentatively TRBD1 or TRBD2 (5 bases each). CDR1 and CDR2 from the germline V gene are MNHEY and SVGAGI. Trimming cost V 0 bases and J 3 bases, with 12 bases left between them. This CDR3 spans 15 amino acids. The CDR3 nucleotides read TGTGCCAGCAGTTACTCGATGGGACGGAGCTACGAGCAGTACTTC. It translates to CASSYSMGRSYEQYF.

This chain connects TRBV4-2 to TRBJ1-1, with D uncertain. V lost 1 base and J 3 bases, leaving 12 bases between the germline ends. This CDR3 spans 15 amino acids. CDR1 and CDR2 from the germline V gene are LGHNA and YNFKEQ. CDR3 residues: CASSQAGSGDTEAFF. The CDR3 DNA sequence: TGTGCCAGCAGCCAAGCCGGGAGCGGGGACACTGAAGCTTTCTTT.

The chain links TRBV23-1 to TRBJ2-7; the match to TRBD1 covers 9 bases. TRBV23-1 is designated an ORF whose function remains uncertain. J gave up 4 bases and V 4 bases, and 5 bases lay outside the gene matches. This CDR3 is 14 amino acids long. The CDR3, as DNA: TGCGCCAGCAGTCTAAGGGGACAGGGTTACGAGCAGTACTTC. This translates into CASSLRGQGYEQYF.

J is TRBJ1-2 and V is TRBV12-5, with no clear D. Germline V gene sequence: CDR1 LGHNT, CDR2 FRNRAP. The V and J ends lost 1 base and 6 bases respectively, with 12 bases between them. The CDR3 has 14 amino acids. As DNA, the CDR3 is TGTGCTAGTGGTTTGGCAGTTACCTTTAATGGCTACACCTTC. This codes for CASGLAVTFNGYTF.

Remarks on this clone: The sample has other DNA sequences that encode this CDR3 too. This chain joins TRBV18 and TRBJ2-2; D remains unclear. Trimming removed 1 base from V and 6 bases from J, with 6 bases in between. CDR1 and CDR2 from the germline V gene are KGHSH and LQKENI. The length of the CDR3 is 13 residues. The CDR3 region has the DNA TGTGCCAGCTCACCACAGGGCCCCGGGGAGCTGTTTTTT. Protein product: CASSPQGPGELFF.

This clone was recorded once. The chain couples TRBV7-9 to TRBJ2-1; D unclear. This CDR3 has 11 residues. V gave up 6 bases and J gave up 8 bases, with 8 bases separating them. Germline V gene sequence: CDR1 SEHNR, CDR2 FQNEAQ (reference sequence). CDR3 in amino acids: CASRTTYEQFF. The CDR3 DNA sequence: TGTGCCAGCAGAACAACCTATGAGCAGTTCTTC.

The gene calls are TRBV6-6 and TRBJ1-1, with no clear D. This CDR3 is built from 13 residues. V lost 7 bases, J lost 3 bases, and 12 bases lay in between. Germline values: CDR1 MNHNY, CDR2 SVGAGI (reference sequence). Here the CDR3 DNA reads TGTGCCAGCACACGAAACGGGGACACTGAAGCTTTCTTT. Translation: CASTRNGDTEAFF.

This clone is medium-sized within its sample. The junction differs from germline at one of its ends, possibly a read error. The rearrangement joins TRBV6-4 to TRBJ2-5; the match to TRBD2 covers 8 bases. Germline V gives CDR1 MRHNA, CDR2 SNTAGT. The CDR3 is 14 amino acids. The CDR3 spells CASSAGLAGDIVHF. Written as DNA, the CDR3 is TGTGCCAGCAGTGCAGGACTAGCAGGGGATATCGTCCACTTC.

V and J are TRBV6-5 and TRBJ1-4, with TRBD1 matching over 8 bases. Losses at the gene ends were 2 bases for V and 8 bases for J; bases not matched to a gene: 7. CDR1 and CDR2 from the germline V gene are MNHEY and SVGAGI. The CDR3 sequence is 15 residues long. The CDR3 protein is CASSYEGTGREKLFF. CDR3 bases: TGTGCCAGCAGTTACGAAGGGACAGGAAGGGAAAAACTGTTTTTT.

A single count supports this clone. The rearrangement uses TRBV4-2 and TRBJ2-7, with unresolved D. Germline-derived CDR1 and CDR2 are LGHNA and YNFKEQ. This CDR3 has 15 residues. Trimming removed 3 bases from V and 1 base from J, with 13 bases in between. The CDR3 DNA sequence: TGTGCCAGCAGCCAGAGCGTTTGGGGTTCCTACGAGCAGTACTTC. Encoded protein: CASSQSVWGSYEQYF.

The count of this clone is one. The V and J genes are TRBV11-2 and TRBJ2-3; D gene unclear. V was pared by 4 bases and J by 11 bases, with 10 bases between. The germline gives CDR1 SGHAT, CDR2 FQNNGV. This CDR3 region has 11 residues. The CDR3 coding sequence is TGTGCCAGCAGCTCAGAGCAAGGGCAGTATTTT. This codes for CASSSEQGQYF.

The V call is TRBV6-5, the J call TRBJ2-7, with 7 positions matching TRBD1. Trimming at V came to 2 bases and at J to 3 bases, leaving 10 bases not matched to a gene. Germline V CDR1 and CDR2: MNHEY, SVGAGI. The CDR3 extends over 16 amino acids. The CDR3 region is CASSYGDSYLGYEQYF. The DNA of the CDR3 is TGTGCCAGCAGTTACGGGGACAGCTACTTAGGCTACGAGCAGTACTTC.

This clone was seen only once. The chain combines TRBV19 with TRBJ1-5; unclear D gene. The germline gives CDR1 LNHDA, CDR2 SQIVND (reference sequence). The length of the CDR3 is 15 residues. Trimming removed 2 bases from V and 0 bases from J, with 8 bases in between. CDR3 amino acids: CASSIRQYSNQPQHF. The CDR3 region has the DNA TGTGCCAGTAGTATACGCCAGTATAGCAATCAGCCCCAGCATTTT.

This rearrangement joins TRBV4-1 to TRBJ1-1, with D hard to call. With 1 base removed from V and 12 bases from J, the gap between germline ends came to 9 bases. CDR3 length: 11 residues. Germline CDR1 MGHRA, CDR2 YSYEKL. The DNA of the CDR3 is TGCGCCAGCAGCCAAGCCCTCGAGACTTTCTTT. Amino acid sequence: CASSQALETFF.

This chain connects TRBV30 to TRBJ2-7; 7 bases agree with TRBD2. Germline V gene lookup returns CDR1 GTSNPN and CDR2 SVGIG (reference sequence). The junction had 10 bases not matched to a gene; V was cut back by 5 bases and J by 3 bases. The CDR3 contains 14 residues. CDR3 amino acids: CAWDNRDYYYEQYF. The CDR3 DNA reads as TGTGCCTGGGATAACCGGGACTACTACTACGAGCAGTACTTC.

The CDR3: CASTPYPDTEAFF. In DNA form, the CDR3 reads TGTGCCAGCACCCCATACCCGGACACTGAAGCTTTCTTT. The V call is TRBV7-9, the J call TRBJ1-1; no clear D. The CDR3 spans 13 residues. Germline CDR1 is SEHNR and CDR2 is FQNEAQ (reference sequence). Trimming shortened V by 7 bases and J by 3 bases, and 12 bases separated the two germline ends.

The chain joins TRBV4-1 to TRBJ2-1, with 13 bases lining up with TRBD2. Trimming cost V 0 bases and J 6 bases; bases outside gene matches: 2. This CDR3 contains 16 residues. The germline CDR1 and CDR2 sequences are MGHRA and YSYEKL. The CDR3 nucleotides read TGCGCCAGCAGCCAAGATACTAGCGGGGGGGCCAATGAGCAGTTCTTC. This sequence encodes CASSQDTSGGANEQFF.